This T cell receptor (beta chain) was identified during a study of CD8 T cells in ankylosing spondylitis. Using quantitative 5'-RACE with molecular barcodes, the authors made TCR beta libraries. One entry per CDR3 protein results from TCRdb running MiXCR on the 5' RACE reads. The data contain about 160,000 distinct CDR3 sequences, 9.8% of them seen just once; the ten biggest clones take up less than 15%. This clonotype was seen repeatedly, ten times or more. What it recognizes is unknown. Study results and limitations: There was a TCR beta motif, made of roughly eight highly homologous variants, that appeared characteristic of ankylosing spondylitis blood. Clones linked with disease were CD8+ and fairly uncommon in the peripheral blood.

The TCR sequence derives from a female donor with ankylosing spondylitis or in good health (not recorded which). Sequenced: blood, either unsorted or a sorted T cell fraction (not recorded which).

Written as DNA, the CDR3 is TGCAGCTTTGGACTGGTTGTTTACGAGCAGTACTTC. Its translation: CSFGLVVYEQYF. The genes are TRBV29-1 and TRBJ2-7; the D gene is possibly TRBD2 (5 bases). The V gene lost 8 bases and the J gene lost 4 bases, with 15 bases spanning the gap. Germline V gene data show CDR1 as SQVTM and CDR2 as ANQGSEA. This CDR3 comprises 12 residues.